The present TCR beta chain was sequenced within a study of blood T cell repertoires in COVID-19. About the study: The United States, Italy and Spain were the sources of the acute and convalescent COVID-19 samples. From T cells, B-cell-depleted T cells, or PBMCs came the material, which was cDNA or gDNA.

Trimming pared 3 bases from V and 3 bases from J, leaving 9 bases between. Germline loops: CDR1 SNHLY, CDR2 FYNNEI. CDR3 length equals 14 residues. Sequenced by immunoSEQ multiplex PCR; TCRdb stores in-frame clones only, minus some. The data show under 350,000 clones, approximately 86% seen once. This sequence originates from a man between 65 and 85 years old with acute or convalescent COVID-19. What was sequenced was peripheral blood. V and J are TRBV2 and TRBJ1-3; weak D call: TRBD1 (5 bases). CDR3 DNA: TGTGCCAGCAGTGATAGGGGTGTTGGAAACACCATATATTTT. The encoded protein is CASSDRGVGNTIYF.